This T cell receptor beta chain appears in the sequencing data of a study of molecular identifiers for immune sequencing clone quantification. A note on this clonotype: Given a much more abundant clone one base away, this may be a read error.

Per germline, CDR1 SEHNR and CDR2 FQNEAQ (reference sequence). Between the trimmed V and J ends, which lost 5 bases and 6 bases, there was a span of 23 bases. The CDR3 spans 16 residues. TCRdb used MiXCR to reprocess the PCR reads, holding one entry per CDR3 protein. The sample carries 85,000 to 90,000 distinct CDR3 sequences, around 17% recorded once. The J gene is TRBJ2-7, the V gene TRBV7-9; the D gene is possibly TRBD2 (7 bases). Specimen: naive CD8+ T cells from blood, with Jurkat cell RNA spiked in. Subset: FACS-sorted CD8+CD4-CCR7+CD45RA+ naive T cells. This TCR was recovered from a human donor in good health. Some libraries in this study had Jurkat cell RNA spiked in. CDR3 in DNA: TGTGCCAGCAGCCCTTTCTCCCAGGGGAGGGTGATCGAGCAGTACTTC. It yields the protein CASSPFSQGRVIEQYF. The full variable domain, with the rest looked up from reference TRBV7-9 and TRBJ2-7, is DTGVSQNPRHKITKRGQNVTFRCDPISEHNRLYWYRQTLGQGPEFLTYFQNEAQLEKSRLLSDRFSAERPKGSFSTLEIQRTEQGDSAMYLCASSPFSQGRVIEQYFGPGTRLTVT.